This T cell receptor (beta chain) was obtained from a study of blood T cell repertoires in COVID-19. Produced via immunoSEQ multiplex PCR; TCRdb's table is partial and in-frame only. This table has 360,000 or so clones, 90% appearing once. Losses at the gene ends were 6 bases for V and 2 bases for J; bases not matched to a gene: 8. Germline V gene sequence: CDR1 MGHRA, CDR2 YSYEKL. The CDR3 length is 16 residues. The chain employs TRBV4-1 and TRBJ2-1; TRBD2 aligns across 9 bases. The receptor was derived from a man aged 18 to 35 with active or convalescent COVID-19. The sample was peripheral blood. The CDR3 protein is CASRGETSGTYNEQFF. As DNA, the CDR3 is TGCGCCAGCAGGGGGGAGACTAGCGGAACCTACAATGAGCAGTTCTTC.